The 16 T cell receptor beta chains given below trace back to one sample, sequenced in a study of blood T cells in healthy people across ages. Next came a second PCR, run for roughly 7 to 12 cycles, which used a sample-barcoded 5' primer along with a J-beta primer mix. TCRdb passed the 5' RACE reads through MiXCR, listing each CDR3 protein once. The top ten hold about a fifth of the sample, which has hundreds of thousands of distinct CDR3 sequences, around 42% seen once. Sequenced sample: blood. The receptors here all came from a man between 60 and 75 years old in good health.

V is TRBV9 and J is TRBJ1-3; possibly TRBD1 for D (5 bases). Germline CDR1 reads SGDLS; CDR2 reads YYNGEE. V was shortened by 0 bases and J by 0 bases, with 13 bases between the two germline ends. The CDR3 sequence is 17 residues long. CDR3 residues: CASSVEGWGGSGNTIYF. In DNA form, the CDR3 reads TGTGCCAGCAGCGTAGAGGGCTGGGGGGGCTCTGGAAACACCATATATTTT.

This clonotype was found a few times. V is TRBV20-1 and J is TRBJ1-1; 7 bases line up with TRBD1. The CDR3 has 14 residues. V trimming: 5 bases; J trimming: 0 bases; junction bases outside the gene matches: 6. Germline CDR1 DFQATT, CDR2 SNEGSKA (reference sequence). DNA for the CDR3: TGCAGTGCTCCGGACAGGACTATGAACACTGAAGCTTTCTTT. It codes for CSAPDRTMNTEAFF.

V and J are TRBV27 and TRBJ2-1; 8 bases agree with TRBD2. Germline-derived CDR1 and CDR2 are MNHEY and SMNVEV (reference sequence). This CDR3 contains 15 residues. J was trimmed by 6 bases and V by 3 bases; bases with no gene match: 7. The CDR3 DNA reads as TGTGCCAGCAGTTTGGGGAGCGGGAGCGGCAATGAGCAGTTCTTC. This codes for CASSLGSGSGNEQFF.

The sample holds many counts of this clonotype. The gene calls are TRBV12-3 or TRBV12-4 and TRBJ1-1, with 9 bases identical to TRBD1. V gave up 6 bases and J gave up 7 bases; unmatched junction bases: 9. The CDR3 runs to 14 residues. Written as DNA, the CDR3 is TGTGCCAGCAGAGAGTACAGGGGGCGGAATGAAGCTTTCTTT. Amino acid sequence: CASREYRGRNEAFF.

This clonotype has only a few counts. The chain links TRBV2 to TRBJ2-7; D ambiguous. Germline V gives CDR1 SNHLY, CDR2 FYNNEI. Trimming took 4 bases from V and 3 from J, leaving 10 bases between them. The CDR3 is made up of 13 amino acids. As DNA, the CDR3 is TGTGCCAGCAGTGGCGACCCCGGCTACGAGCAGTACTTC. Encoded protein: CASSGDPGYEQYF.

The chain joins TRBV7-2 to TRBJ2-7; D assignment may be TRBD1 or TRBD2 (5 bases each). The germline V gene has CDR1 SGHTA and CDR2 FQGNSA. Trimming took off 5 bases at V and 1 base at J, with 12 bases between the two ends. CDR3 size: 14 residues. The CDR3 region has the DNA TGTGCCAGCAGCGCCGGGACGGATTCCTACGAGCAGTACTTC. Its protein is CASSAGTDSYEQYF.

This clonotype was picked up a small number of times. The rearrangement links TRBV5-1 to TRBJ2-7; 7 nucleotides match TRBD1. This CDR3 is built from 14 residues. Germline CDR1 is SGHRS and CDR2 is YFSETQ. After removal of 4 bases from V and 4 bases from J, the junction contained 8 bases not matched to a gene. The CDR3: CASSAEQGKYEQYF. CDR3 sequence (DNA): TGCGCCAGCAGCGCGGAACAGGGGAAGTACGAGCAGTACTTC.

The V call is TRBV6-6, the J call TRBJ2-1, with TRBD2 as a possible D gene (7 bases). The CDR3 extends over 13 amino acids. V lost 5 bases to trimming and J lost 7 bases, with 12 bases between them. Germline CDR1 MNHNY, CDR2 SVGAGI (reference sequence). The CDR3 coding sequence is TGTGCCAGCAGTGATGAGGGGGGGAATGAGCAGTTCTTC. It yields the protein CASSDEGGNEQFF.

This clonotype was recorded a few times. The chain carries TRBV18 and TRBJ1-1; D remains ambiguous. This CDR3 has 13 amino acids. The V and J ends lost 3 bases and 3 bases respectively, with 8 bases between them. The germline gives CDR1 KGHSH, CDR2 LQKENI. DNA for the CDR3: TGTGCCAGCTCACCGAGAGCAGACACTGAAGCTTTCTTT. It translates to CASSPRADTEAFF.

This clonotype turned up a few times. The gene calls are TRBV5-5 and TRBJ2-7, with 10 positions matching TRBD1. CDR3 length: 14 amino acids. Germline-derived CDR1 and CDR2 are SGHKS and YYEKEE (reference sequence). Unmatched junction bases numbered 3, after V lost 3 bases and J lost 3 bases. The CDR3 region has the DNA TGTGCCAGCAGCTGGGGACAGGGGTTCTACGAGCAGTACTTC. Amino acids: CASSWGQGFYEQYF.

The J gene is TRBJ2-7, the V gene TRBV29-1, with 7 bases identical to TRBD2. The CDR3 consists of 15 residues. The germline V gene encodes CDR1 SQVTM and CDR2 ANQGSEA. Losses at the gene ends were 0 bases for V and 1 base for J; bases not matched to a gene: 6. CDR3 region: CSVEEASGSSYEQYF. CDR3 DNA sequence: TGCAGCGTTGAAGAGGCTAGCGGTAGTTCCTACGAGCAGTACTTC.

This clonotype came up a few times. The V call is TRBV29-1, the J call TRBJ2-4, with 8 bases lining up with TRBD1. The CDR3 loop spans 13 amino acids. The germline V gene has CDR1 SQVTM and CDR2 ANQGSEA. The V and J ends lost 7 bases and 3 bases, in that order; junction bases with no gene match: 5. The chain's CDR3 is CSGVQGGKNIQYF. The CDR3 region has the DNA TGCAGCGGAGTACAGGGGGGCAAAAACATTCAGTACTTC.

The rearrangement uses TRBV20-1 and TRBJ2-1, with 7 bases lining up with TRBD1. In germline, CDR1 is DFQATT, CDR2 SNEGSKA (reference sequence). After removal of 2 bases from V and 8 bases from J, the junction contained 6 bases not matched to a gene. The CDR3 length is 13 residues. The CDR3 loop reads CSARLQGSDEQFF. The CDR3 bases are TGCAGTGCTAGACTACAGGGGAGCGATGAGCAGTTCTTC.

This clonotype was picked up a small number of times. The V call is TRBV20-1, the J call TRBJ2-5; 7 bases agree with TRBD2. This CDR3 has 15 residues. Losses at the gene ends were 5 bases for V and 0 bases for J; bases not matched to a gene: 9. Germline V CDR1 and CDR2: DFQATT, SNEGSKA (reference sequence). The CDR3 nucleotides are TGCAGTGCTCCTCCACCGGGGGGACACCAAGAGACCCAGTACTTC. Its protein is CSAPPPGGHQETQYF.

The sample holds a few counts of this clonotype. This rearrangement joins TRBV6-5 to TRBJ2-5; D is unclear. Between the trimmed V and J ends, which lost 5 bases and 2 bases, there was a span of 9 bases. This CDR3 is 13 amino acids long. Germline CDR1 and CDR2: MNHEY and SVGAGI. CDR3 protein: CASSARNQETQYF. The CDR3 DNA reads TGTGCCAGCAGTGCCAGAAATCAAGAGACCCAGTACTTC.

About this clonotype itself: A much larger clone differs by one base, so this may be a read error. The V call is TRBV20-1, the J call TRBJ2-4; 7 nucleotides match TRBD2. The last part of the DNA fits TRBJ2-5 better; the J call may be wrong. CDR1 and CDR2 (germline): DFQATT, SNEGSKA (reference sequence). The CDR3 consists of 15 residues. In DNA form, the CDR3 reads TGCAGTGCTAAGGACTTCCGGGGGGTCCAAGAGACCCAGTACTTC. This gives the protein CSAKDFRGVQETQYF.